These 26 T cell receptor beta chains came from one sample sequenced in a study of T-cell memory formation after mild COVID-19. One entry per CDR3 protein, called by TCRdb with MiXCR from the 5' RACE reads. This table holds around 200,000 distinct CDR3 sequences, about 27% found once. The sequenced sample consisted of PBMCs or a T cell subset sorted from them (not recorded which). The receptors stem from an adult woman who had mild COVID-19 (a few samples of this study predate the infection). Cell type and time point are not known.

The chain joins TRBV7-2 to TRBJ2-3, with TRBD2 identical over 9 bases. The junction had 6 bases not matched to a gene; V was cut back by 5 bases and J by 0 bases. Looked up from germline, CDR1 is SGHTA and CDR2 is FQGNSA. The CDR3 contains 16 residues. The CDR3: CASSLASGVSTDTQYF. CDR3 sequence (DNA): TGTGCCAGCAGCCTCGCTAGCGGGGTAAGCACAGATACGCAGTATTTT.

Here the CDR3 DNA reads TGTGCCAGCAGCCCCCCGCTTACCGGGACAGGGTCTGGCGAGCAGTACTTC. Its translation: CASSPPLTGTGSGEQYF. The rearrangement uses TRBV3-1 and TRBJ2-7, with 9 bases matching TRBD1. Germline V CDR1 and CDR2: LGHDT, YNNKEL (reference sequence). The CDR3 extends over 17 amino acids. Trimming cost V 4 bases and J 6 bases; bases outside gene matches: 16.

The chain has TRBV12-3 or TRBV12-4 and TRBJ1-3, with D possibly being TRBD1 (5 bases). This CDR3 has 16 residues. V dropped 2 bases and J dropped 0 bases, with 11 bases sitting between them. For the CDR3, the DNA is TGTGCCAGCAGTTTATCGACAGCCATCTCTGGAAACACCATATATTTT. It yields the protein CASSLSTAISGNTIYF.

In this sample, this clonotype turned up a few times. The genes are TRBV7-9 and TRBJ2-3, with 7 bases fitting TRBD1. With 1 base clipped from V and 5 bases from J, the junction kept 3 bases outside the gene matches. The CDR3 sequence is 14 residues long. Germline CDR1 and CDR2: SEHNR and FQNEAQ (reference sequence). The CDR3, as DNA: TGTGCCAGCAGCTTAGAGGGGGCAAAAGATACGCAGTATTTT. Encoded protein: CASSLEGAKDTQYF. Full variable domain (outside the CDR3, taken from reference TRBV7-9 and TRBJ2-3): DTGVSQNPRHKITKRGQNVTFRCDPISEHNRLYWYRQTLGQGPEFLTYFQNEAQLEKSRLLSDRFSAERPKGSFSTLEIQRTEQGDSAMYLCASSLEGAKDTQYFGPGTRLTVL.

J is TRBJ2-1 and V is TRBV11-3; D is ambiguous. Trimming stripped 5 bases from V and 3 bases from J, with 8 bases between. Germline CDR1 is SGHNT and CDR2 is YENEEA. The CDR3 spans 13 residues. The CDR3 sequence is CASSLVRYNEQFF. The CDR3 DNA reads TGTGCCAGCAGCCTAGTCCGCTACAATGAGCAGTTCTTC.

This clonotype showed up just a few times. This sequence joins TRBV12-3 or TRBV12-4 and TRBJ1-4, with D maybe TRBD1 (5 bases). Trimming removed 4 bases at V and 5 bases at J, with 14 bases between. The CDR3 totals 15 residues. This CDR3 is CASSYRSGLNEKLFF. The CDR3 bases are TGTGCCAGCAGTTACCGATCAGGGTTAAATGAAAAACTGTTTTTT.

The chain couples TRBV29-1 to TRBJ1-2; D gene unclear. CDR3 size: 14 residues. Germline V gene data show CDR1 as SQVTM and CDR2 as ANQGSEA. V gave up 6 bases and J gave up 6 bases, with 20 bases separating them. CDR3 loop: CSVPRTRLRDGYTF. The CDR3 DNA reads TGCAGCGTACCCAGGACGCGGCTCCGAGATGGCTACACCTTC.

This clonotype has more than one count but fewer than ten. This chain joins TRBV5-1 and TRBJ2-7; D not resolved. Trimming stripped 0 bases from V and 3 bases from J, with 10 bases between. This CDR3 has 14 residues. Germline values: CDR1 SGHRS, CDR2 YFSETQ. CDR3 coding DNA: TGCGCCAGCAGCTTGGCCCCAGAAAACTACGAGCAGTACTTC. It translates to CASSLAPENYEQYF. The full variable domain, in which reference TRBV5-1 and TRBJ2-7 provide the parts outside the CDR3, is KAGVTQTPRYLIKTRGQQVTLSCSPISGHRSVSWYQQTPGQGLQFLFEYFSETQRNKGNFPGRFSGRQFSNSRSEMNVSTLELGDSALYLCASSLAPENYEQYFGPGTRLTVT.

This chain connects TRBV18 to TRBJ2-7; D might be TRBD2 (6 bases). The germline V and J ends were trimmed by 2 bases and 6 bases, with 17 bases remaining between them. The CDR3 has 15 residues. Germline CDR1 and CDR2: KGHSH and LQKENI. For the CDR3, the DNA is TGTGCCAGCTCACCAAATCCCCCAGGGAGGAGCGAGCAGTACTTC. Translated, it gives CASSPNPPGRSEQYF.

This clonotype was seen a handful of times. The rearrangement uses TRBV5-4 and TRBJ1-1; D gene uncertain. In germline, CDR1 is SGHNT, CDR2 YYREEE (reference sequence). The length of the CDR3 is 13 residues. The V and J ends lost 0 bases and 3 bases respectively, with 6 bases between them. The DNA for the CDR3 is TGTGCCAGCAGCTTGGGTGGGGACACTGAAGCTTTCTTT. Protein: CASSLGGDTEAFF.

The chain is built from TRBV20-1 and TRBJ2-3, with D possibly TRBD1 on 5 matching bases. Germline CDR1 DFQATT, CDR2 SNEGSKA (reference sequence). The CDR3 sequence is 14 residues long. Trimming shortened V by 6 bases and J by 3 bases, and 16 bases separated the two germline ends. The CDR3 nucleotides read TGCAGTGCCACTCCTAGGGGCCGGACAGATACGCAGTATTTT. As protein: CSATPRGRTDTQYF.

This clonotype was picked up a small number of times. CDR3 nucleotides: TGTGCCAGCAGCGCGGACAGGAACTATGGCTACACCTTC. Translation gives CASSADRNYGYTF. The V gene is TRBV3-1, the J gene TRBJ1-2, with 7 positions matching TRBD1. Per the germline V gene, CDR1 is LGHDT and CDR2 is YNNKEL (reference sequence). Trimming cost V 5 bases and J 2 bases; bases outside gene matches: 2. The CDR3 totals 13 residues.

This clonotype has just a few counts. CDR3 bases: TGTGCCAGCAGCGTCCACCCAGCGGGACAGGAGAGTTATGGCTACACCTTC. Its translation: CASSVHPAGQESYGYTF. The gene calls are TRBV9 and TRBJ1-2; 8 bases line up with TRBD1. Trimming at V came to 2 bases and at J to 5 bases, leaving 14 bases not matched to a gene. The germline V gene encodes CDR1 SGDLS and CDR2 YYNGEE. The CDR3 is 17 residues long.

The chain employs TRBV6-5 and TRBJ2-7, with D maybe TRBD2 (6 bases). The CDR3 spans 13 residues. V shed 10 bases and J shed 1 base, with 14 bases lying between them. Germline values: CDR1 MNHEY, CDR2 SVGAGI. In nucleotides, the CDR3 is TGTGCCACCAGGAGGGCAGCTTCCTACGAGCAGTACTTC. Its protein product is CATRRAASYEQYF.

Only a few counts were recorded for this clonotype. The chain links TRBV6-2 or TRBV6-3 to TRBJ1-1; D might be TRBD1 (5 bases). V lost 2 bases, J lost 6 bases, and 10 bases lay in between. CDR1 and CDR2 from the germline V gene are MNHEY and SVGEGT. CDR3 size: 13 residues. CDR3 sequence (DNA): TGTGCCAGCAGTTACGGGGACGCCTCTGAAGCTTTCTTT. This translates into CASSYGDASEAFF.

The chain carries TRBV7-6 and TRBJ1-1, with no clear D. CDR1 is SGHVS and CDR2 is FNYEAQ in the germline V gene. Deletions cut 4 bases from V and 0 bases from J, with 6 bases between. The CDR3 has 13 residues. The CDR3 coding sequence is TGTGCCAGCAGCTCCATTATGAACACTGAAGCTTTCTTT. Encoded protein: CASSSIMNTEAFF.

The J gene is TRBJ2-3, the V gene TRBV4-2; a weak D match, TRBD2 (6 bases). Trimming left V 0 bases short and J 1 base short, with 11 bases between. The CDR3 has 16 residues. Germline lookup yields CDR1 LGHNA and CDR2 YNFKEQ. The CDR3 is CASSQDLGLGTDTQYF. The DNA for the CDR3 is TGTGCCAGCAGCCAAGATCTGGGACTCGGCACAGATACGCAGTATTTT.

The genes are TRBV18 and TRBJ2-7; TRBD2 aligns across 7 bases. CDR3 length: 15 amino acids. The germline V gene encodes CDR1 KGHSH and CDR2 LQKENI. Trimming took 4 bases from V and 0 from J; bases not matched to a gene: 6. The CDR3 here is CASSRLAVSSYEQYF. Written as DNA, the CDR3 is TGTGCCAGCTCACGACTAGCCGTGAGCTCCTACGAGCAGTACTTC.

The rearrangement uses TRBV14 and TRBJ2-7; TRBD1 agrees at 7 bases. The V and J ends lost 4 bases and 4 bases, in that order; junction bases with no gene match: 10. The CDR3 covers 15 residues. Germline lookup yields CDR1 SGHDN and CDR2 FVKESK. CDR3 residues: CASSPRTGLEYEQYF. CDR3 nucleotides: TGTGCCAGCAGCCCTCGGACAGGATTGGAGTACGAGCAGTACTTC.

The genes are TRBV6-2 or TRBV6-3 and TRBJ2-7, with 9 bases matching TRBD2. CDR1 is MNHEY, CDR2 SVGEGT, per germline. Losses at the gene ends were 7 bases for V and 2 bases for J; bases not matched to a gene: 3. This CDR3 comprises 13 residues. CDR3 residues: CASILAGTYEQYF. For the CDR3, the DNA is TGTGCCAGCATTCTAGCGGGAACCTACGAGCAGTACTTC.

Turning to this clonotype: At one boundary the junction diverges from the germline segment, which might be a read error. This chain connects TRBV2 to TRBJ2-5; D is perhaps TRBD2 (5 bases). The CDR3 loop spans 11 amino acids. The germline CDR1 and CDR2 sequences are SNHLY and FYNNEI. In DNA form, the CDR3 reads TGTGCCAGCATTTTAGGACGGGATGAGCACTTC. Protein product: CASILGRDEHF.

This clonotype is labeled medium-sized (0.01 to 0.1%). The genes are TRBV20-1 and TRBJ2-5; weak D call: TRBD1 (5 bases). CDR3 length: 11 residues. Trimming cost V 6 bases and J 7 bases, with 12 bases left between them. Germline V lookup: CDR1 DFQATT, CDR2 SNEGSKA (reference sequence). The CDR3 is CSAPAGRTQYF. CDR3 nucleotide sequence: TGCAGTGCCCCAGCAGGGCGGACCCAGTACTTC.

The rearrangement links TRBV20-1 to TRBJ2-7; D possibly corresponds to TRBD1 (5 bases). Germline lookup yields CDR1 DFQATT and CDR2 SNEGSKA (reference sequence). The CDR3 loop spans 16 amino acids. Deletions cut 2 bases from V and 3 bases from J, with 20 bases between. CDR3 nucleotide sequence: TGCAGTGCTAGAAGTCAGGGTGGGGCCAACCTCTACGAGCAGTACTTC. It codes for CSARSQGGANLYEQYF.

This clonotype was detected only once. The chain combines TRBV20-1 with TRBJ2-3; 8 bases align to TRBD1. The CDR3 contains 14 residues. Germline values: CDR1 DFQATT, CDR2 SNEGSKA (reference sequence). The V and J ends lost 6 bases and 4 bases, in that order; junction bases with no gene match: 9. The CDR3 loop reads CSARTGKVPDTQYF. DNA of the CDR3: TGCAGTGCCCGGACAGGGAAGGTGCCAGATACGCAGTATTTT.

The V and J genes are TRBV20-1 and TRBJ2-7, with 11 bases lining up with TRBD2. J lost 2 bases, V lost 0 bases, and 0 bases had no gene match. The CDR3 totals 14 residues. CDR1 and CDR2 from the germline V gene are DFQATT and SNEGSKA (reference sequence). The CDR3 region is CSARDSGGAYEQYF. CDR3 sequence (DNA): TGCAGTGCTAGAGATAGCGGGGGGGCCTACGAGCAGTACTTC.

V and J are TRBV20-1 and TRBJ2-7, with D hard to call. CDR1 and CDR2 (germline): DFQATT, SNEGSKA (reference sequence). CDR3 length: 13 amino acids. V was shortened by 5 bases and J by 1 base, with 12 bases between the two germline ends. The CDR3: CSAAPDGSYEQYF. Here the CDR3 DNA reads TGCAGTGCTGCCCCGGACGGATCCTACGAGCAGTACTTC.